A selection of T cell receptor beta chains follows, all from one sample in a study of blood T cells in healthy people across ages. TCRdb ran MiXCR on the 5' RACE reads and lists one entry per CDR3 protein. The sample has some 900,000 distinct CDR3 sequences; around 49% are singletons. The sequencing sample was made of blood. All receptors come from a man between 25 and 39 years old in good health. The CDR3 runs from the conserved cysteine through the conserved F or W. A D gene is named only where the DNA matches it firmly. The size field is filled for only some rows; it gives once, few, many or a size class.

TRBD1	TRBJ2-7	NA	TRBV7-9	CASSPGQGVSYEQYF	TGTGCCAGCAGCCCGGGACAGGGGGTTTCCTACGAGCAGTACTTC
TRBD2	TRBJ2-5	NA	TRBV20-1	CSARDPVGVAGVGQETQYF	TGCAGTGCTAGAGATCCCGTAGGTGTAGCGGGAGTGGGACAAGAGACCCAGTACTTC
NA	TRBJ2-1	NA	TRBV6-1	CASSWGIYEQFF	TGTGCCAGCAGTTGGGGAATTTATGAGCAGTTCTTC
TRBD2	TRBJ2-3	NA	TRBV7-3	CASSFDAGGTDTQYF	TGTGCCAGCAGCTTCGATGCGGGGGGCACAGATACGCAGTATTTT
NA	TRBJ2-1	NA	TRBV7-9	CVSSTRSNEQFF	TGTGTCAGCAGCACTAGGTCTAATGAGCAGTTCTTC
NA	TRBJ2-3	NA	TRBV6-4	CASSDRGTPDTQYF	TGTGCCAGCAGTGATCGGGGGACCCCAGATACGCAGTATTTT
NA	TRBJ1-5	few	TRBV20-1	CSARRGSDSNQPQHF	TGCAGTGCTAGAAGGGGCAGTGATAGCAATCAGCCCCAGCATTTT
NA	TRBJ2-7	NA	TRBV4-2	CASSQDGTLGDEQYF	TGTGCCAGCAGCCAAGACGGGACCCTAGGAGACGAGCAGTACTTC
NA	TRBJ2-1	NA	TRBV3-1	CASSHPEFF	TGTGCCAGCAGCCATCCAGAGTTCTTC
NA	TRBJ2-4	few	TRBV25-1	CASSPSDGLAKNIQYF	TGTGCCAGCAGCCCCAGTGATGGACTAGCCAAAAACATTCAGTACTTC
NA	TRBJ2-3	NA	TRBV12-3/TRBV12-4	CASRGDSGGSDTQYF	TGTGCCAGCAGGGGGGACTCCGGGGGATCAGATACGCAGTATTTT
NA	TRBJ2-7	NA	TRBV12-3/TRBV12-4	CASRALSSYEQYF	TGTGCCAGCAGAGCACTGAGCTCCTACGAGCAGTACTTC
TRBD2	TRBJ2-3	NA	TRBV11-1	CASSPRLAAGADTQYF	TGTGCCAGCAGCCCAAGACTAGCGGCTGGGGCAGATACGCAGTATTTT
NA	TRBJ1-2	NA	TRBV2	CASADIYGYTF	TGTGCCAGCGCCGACATCTATGGCTACACCTTC
NA	TRBJ1-5	few	TRBV7-9	CASSLDAPPQHF	TGTGCCAGCAGCTTAGATGCTCCGCCCCAGCATTTT
NA	TRBJ1-2	NA	TRBV28	CASSFPPPKGLSYTF	TGTGCCAGCAGTTTCCCCCCGCCGAAGGGACTGAGCTACACCTTC
TRBD1	TRBJ2-7	NA	TRBV7-9	CASSFPPDRLTHNEQYF	TGTGCCAGCAGCTTCCCCCCGGACAGGTTGACCCACAATGAGCAGTACTTC
NA	TRBJ1-6	NA	TRBV12-3/TRBV12-4	CASSLARPADNSPLHF	TGTGCCAGCAGTTTAGCACGACCAGCTGACAATTCACCCCTCCACTTT
NA	TRBJ2-3	NA	TRBV7-2	CASSLDSRKYPTDTQYF	TGTGCTAGCAGCTTAGACTCGCGGAAGTATCCCACAGATACGCAGTATTTT
TRBD1	TRBJ2-1	NA	TRBV6-2/TRBV6-3	CASSRGRTGVTDEQFF	TGTGCCAGCAGCCGAGGGAGGACAGGGGTGACAGATGAGCAGTTCTTC
NA	TRBJ2-7	few	TRBV30	CAWSGGKHYEQYF	TGTGCCTGGAGTGGAGGTAAACACTACGAGCAGTACTTC
NA	TRBJ2-1	few	TRBV2	CASIGGYREQFF	TGTGCCAGCATAGGGGGGTACAGGGAGCAGTTCTTC
NA	TRBJ2-7	NA	TRBV6-4	CASSDSGLPTAEQYF	TGTGCCAGCAGTGACTCCGGACTACCTACGGCCGAGCAGTACTTC
NA	TRBJ2-2	few	TRBV7-9	CASSLPGTNTGELFF	TGTGCCAGCAGCTTGCCGGGAACGAACACCGGGGAGCTGTTTTTT
NA	TRBJ1-5	NA	TRBV7-9	CAGSRQGSNQPQHF	TGTGCCGGTTCCCGGCAGGGCAGCAATCAGCCCCAGCATTTT
NA	TRBJ1-5	NA	TRBV27	CASSSGLYSNQPQHF	TGTGCCAGCAGTTCGGGCCTTTATAGCAATCAGCCCCAGCATTTT
TRBD2	TRBJ2-4	NA	TRBV3-1	CASGRGLENIQYF	TGTGCCAGCGGTCGGGGACTAGAAAACATTCAGTACTTC
NA	TRBJ2-1	few	TRBV27	CAATPGTGAYNEQFF	TGTGCCGCAACGCCGGGGACTGGTGCATACAATGAGCAGTTCTTC
NA	TRBJ2-3	NA	TRBV20-1	CSVAPGTEPDTQYF	TGCAGTGTCGCACCCGGGACTGAACCAGATACGCAGTATTTT
NA	TRBJ1-2	few	TRBV7-8	CASSLGGASGYTF	TGTGCCAGCAGCTTAGGAGGGGCTAGTGGCTACACCTTC
NA	TRBJ2-1	NA	TRBV12-3/TRBV12-4	CTSSLGENSYNEQFF	TGTACCAGCAGTTTGGGTGAGAACTCCTACAATGAGCAGTTCTTC
TRBD2	TRBJ2-5	NA	TRBV5-1	CASSSTAGGNEQYF	TGCGCCAGCAGCTCGACAGCCGGGGGGAATGAGCAGTACTTC
NA	TRBJ2-7	NA	TRBV29-1	CSVGEGFVQYF	TGCAGCGTTGGTGAGGGTTTTGTGCAGTACTTC
NA	TRBJ2-3	NA	TRBV27	CASRPLIWDTQYF	TGTGCCAGCAGACCTCTGATTTGGGATACGCAGTATTTT
TRBD2	TRBJ2-7	once	TRBV2	CASSENAQRGGNNEQYF	TGTGCCAGCAGTGAAAATGCCCAGCGGGGGGGAAACAATGAGCAGTACTTC
TRBD2	TRBJ2-5	NA	TRBV6-5	CASTDWEGQETQYF	TGTGCCAGCACCGACTGGGAGGGACAAGAGACCCAGTACTTC
NA	TRBJ1-5	few	TRBV5-5	CASSLDATNNQPQHF	TGTGCCAGCAGCTTGGATGCCACGAACAATCAGCCCCAGCATTTT
NA	TRBJ1-5	NA	TRBV6-4	CASRKIINQPQHF	TGTGCCAGCAGGAAAATAATCAATCAGCCCCAGCATTTT
TRBD1	TRBJ1-1	NA	TRBV12-3/TRBV12-4	CASRRFGQGKAFF	TGTGCCAGCAGGAGATTCGGACAGGGGAAGGCTTTCTTT
NA	TRBJ1-5	few	TRBV27	CASSLSYSNQPQHF	TGTGCCAGCAGTTTATCTTATAGCAATCAGCCCCAGCATTTT
TRBD1	TRBJ2-3	NA	TRBV15	CATSSDRVPTDTQYF	TGTGCCACCAGCAGTGACAGGGTCCCCACAGATACGCAGTATTTT
TRBD1	TRBJ2-7	NA	TRBV3-1	CASSQEGGSDEQYF	TGTGCCAGCAGCCAAGAAGGGGGCTCCGACGAGCAGTACTTC
NA	TRBJ1-1	NA	TRBV6-7	CASSYFHPNRTVNTEAFF	TGTGCCAGCAGTTACTTCCACCCGAATAGAACAGTGAACACTGAAGCTTTCTTT
NA	TRBJ2-3	few	TRBV7-2	CASSYGLGSTDTQYF	TGTGCCAGCAGTTACGGACTGGGCAGCACAGATACGCAGTATTTT
TRBD2	TRBJ2-5	NA	TRBV9	CASSARIAGGQETQYF	TGTGCCAGCAGCGCCCGAATAGCGGGGGGCCAAGAGACCCAGTACTTC
NA	TRBJ2-7	NA	TRBV10-3	CAISGGGEQYF	TGTGCCATCAGTGGTGGGGGGGAGCAGTACTTC
NA	TRBJ1-2	few	TRBV28	CASRRSPRESYGYTF	TGTGCCAGCAGACGATCCCCACGGGAGAGCTATGGCTACACCTTC
TRBD1	TRBJ2-7	NA	TRBV7-8	CASSSPRGQGFSYEQYF	TGTGCCAGCAGCTCGCCTAGGGGACAGGGGTTCTCCTACGAGCAGTACTTC
TRBD1	TRBJ1-2	NA	TRBV6-5	CASTAGGGRRFYGYTF	TGTGCCAGCACCGCAGGGGGCGGACGGCGATTCTATGGCTACACCTTC
NA	TRBJ1-2	few	TRBV6-1	CATKTGTFYGYTF	TGTGCCACCAAGACCGGGACATTTTATGGCTACACCTTC
NA	TRBJ2-5	few	TRBV12-3/TRBV12-4	CASNKKERTPQYF	TGTGCCAGCAATAAAAAGGAGAGGACACCTCAGTACTTC
NA	TRBJ2-3	NA	TRBV18	CASSPREGTDTQYF	TGTGCCAGCTCACCACGCGAAGGCACAGATACGCAGTATTTT
NA	TRBJ2-3	few	TRBV6-5	CASSPRNVGWPDTQYF	TGTGCCAGCAGTCCCCGGAATGTAGGCTGGCCAGATACGCAGTATTTT
NA	TRBJ2-5	NA	TRBV21-1	CASSKARSRTKETQYF	TGTGCCAGCAGCAAAGCACGTTCCAGGACCAAAGAGACCCAGTACTTC
NA	TRBJ2-7	NA	TRBV5-1	CASSGERTDGKQYF	TGCGCCAGCAGCGGAGAAAGAACGGACGGGAAGCAGTACTTC
TRBD1	TRBJ2-1	few	TRBV5-5	CASSSRDRIYNEQFF	TGTGCCAGCAGCTCTAGGGACAGGATCTACAATGAGCAGTTCTTC
NA	TRBJ2-7	NA	TRBV20-1	CSARIPGVYEQYF	TGCAGTGCTAGGATCCCCGGGGTATACGAGCAGTACTTC
NA	TRBJ2-3	NA	TRBV4-3	CASSQDRRWKGGTDTQYF	TGCGCCAGCAGCCAAGATCGGCGGTGGAAAGGGGGCACAGATACGCAGTATTTT
TRBD1	TRBJ2-3	NA	TRBV6-1	CASSVGTGSTDTQYF	TGTGCCAGCAGCGTCGGGACAGGAAGCACAGATACGCAGTATTTT